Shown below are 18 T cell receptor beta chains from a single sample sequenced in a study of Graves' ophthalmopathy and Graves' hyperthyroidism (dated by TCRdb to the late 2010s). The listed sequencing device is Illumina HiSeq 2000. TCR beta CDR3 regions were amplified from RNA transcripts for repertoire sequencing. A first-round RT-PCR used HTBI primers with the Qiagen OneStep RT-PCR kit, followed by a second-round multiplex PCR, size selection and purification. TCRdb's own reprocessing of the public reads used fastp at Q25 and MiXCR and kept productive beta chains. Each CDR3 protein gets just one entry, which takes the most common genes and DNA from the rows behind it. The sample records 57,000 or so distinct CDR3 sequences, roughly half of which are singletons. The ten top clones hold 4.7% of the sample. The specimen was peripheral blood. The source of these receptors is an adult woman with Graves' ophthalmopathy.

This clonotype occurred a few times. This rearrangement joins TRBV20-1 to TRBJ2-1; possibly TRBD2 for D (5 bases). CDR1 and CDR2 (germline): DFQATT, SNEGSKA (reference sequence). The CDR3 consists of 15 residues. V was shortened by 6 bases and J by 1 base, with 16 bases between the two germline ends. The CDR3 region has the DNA TGCAGTGCAAACTCAGGACTTCTATCCTACAATGAGCAGTTCTTC. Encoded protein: CSANSGLLSYNEQFF.

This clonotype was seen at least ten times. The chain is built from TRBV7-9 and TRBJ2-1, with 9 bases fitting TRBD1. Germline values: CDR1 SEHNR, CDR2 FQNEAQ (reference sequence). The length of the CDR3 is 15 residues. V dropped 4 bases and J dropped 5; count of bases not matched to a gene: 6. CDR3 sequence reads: CASSSRTGVDNEQFF. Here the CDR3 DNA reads TGTGCCAGCAGCTCCAGGACAGGGGTCGACAATGAGCAGTTCTTC.

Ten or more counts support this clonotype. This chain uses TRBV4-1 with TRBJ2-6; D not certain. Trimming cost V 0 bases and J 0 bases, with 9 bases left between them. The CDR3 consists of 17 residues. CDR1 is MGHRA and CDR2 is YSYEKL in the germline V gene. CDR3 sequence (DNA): TGCGCCAGCAGCCAAGAGGAAAGCTACTCTGGGGCCAACGTCCTGACTTTC. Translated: CASSQEESYSGANVLTF.

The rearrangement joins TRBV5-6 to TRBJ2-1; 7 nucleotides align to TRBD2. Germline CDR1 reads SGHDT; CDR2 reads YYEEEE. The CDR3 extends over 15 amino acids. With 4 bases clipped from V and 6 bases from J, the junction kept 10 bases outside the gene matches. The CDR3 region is CASSGGGIFLNEQFF. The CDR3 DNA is TGTGCCAGCAGCGGGGGGGGGATCTTTCTCAATGAGCAGTTCTTC.

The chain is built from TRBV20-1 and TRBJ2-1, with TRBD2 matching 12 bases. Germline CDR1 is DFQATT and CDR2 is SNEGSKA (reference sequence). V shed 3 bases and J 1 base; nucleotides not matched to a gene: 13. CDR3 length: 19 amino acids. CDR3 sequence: CSASELAATSGSSYNEQFF. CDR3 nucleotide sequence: TGCAGTGCTAGTGAGCTGGCGGCGACTAGCGGGAGTTCCTACAATGAGCAGTTCTTC.

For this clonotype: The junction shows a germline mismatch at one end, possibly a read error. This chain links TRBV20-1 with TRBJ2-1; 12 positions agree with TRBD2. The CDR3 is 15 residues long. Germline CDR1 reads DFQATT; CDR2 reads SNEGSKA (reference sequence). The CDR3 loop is CSAPPGLAGYNKQFF. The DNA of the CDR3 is TGCAGCGCCCCCCCAGGACTAGCGGGGTACAATAAGCAGTTCTTC.

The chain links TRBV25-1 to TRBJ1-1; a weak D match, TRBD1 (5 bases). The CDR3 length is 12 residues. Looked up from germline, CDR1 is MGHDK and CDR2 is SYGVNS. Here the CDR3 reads CARDGGVAEAFF. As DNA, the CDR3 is TGTGCTAGAGATGGGGGGGTAGCTGAAGCTTTCTTT.

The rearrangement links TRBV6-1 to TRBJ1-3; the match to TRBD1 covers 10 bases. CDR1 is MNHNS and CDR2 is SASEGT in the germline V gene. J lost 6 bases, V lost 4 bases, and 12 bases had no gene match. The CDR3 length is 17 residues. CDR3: CASSVLPGQGNENTIYF. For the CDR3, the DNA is TGTGCCAGCAGTGTACTACCGGGACAGGGGAATGAAAACACCATATATTTT.

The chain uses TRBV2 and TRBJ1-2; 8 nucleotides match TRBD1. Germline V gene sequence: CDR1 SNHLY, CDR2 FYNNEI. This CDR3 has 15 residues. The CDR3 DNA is TGTGCTAGAGATACGGGCACAGGGGGGGTGAATGGCTACACCTTC. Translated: CARDTGTGGVNGYTF.

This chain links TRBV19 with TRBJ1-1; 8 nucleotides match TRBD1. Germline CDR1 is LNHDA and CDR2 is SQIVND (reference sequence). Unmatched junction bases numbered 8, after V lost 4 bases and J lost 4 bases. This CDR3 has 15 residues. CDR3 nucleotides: TGTGCCAGTAGTACGGACAGGGCGCGAGGCACTGAAGCTTTCTTT. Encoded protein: CASSTDRARGTEAFF.

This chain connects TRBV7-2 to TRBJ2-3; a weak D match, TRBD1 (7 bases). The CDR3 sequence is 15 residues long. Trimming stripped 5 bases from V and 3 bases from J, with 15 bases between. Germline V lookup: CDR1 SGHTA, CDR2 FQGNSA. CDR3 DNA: TGTGCCAGCAGCCTTCGACAGGGAGGAACAGATACGCAGTATTTT. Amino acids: CASSLRQGGTDTQYF.

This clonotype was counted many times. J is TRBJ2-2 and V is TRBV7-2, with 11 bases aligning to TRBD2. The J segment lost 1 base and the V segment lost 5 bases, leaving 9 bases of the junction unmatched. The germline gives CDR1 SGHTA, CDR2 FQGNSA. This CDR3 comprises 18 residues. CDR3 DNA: TGTGCCAGCAGCACAAACCCCGGGACTAGCGGGAACACCGGGGAGCTGTTTTTT. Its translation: CASSTNPGTSGNTGELFF. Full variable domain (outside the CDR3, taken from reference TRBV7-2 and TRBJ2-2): GAGVSQSPSNKVTEKGKDVELRCDPISGHTALYWYRQSLGQGLEFLIYFQGNSAPDKSGLPSDRFSAERTGGSVSTLTIQRTQQEDSAVYLCASSTNPGTSGNTGELFFGEGSRLTVL.

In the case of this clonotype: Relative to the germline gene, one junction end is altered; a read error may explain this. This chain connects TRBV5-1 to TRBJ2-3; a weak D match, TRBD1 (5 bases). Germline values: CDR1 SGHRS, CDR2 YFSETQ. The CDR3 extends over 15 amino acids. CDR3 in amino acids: CASSTPQVGAPQVHF. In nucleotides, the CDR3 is TGCGCCAGCAGCACGCCTCAGGTTGGGGCCCCACAAGTTCATTTT.

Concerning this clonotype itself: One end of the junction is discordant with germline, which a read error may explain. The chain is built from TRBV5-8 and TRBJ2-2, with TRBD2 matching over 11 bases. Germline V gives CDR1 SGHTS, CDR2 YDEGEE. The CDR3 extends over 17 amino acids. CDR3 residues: CASSLLAGEVEHRGAVF. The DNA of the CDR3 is TGTGCCAGCAGCTTACTAGCGGGAGAGGTAGAACACCGGGGAGCTGTTTTT. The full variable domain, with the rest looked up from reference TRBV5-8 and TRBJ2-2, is EAGVTQSPTHLIKTRGQQATLRCSPISGHTSVYWYQQALGLGLQFLLWYDEGEERNRGNFPPRFSGRQFPNYSSELNVNALELEDSALYLCASSLLAGEVEHRGAVFGEGSRLTVL.

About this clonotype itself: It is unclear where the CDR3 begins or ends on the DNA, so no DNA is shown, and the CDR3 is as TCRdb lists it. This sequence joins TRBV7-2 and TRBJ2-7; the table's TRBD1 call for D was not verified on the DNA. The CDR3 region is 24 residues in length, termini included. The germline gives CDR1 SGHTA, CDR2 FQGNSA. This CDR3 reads CASSLASLYFCASSYTGGPVEQYF.

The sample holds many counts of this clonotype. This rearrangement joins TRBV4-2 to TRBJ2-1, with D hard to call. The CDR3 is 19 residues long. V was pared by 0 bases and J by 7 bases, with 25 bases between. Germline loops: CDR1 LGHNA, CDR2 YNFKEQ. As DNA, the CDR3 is TGTGCCAGCAGCCAAGATCCCCTAAGTCGCGCCCCGGCGAAGAATGAGCAGTTCTTC. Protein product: CASSQDPLSRAPAKNEQFF.

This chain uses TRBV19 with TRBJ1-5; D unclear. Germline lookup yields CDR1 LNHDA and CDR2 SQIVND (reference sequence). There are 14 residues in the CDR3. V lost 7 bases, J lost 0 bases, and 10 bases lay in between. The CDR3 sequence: CASNRPRSNQPQHF. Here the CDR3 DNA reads TGTGCCAGTAATAGACCCCGTAGCAATCAGCCCCAGCATTTT. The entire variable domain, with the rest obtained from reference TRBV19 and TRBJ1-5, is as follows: DGGITQSPKYLFRKEGQNVTLSCEQNLNHDAMYWYRQDPGQGLRLIYYSQIVNDFQKGDIAEGYSVSREKKESFPLTVTSAQKNPTAFYLCASNRPRSNQPQHFGDGTRLSIL.

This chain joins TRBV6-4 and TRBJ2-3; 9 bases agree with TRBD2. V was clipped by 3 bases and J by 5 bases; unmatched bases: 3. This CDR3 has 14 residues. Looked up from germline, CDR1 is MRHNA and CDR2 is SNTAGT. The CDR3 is CASSEAGGRDTQYF. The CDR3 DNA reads TGTGCCAGCAGTGAAGCGGGGGGTCGAGATACGCAGTATTTT.